This T cell receptor beta chain was obtained from a study of response to subunit inactivated influenza vaccine. Notes on the study in general: Seasonal influenza vaccination, on each occasion, was suggested by the authors to recruit few new T cells.

V trimming: 4 bases; J trimming: 3 bases; junction bases outside the gene matches: 5. The CDR3 has 14 amino acids. Germline V gives CDR1 SGHRS, CDR2 YFSETQ. This clonotype appeared many times. Its antigen is not identified. TCRdb processed the RT-PCR reads anew with MiXCR; each CDR3 protein has one entry. The sample includes hundreds of thousands of distinct CDR3 sequences, 12% to 15% of them seen just once. The chain joins TRBV5-1 to TRBJ1-1; 8 nucleotides line up with TRBD1. The receptor comes from a man over 45 who received an inactivated influenza vaccine. Sequenced material: PBMCs from blood, taken approximately 15 days before vaccination. CDR3 nucleotides: TGCGCCAGCAGCAATGGACAGGGAGACACTGAAGCTTTCTTT. Its translation is CASSNGQGDTEAFF. The full variable domain, its missing parts supplied by reference TRBV5-1 and TRBJ1-1, is KAGVTQTPRYLIKTRGQQVTLSCSPISGHRSVSWYQQTPGQGLQFLFEYFSETQRNKGNFPGRFSGRQFSNSRSEMNVSTLELGDSALYLCASSNGQGDTEAFFGQGTRLTVV.